Listed below are T cell receptor beta chains from one sample, sequenced in a study of identical twins. TCRdb used MiXCR to reprocess the 5' RACE reads, holding one entry per CDR3 protein. The sample consists of some 250,000 distinct CDR3 sequences, about 6.7% of them appearing once. Another study also made use of these data, one on T cells expressing NK-cell markers.

Sequencing was performed on CD8+ T cells sorted from blood. The receptor source for this set is a woman between 18 and 29 years old in good health. CDR3s leave out the opening cysteine and the closing phenylalanine or tryptophan. D genes are given only for firm matches.

>TRBV20-1|11|.|TRBJ2-7
STQRGDFYEQY
>TRBV4-3|13|TRBD2|TRBJ2-1
ASSHRAGDYNEQF
>TRBV29-1|12|.|TRBJ2-3
SVGGRDSSDTQY
>TRBV7-6|11|.|TRBJ2-7
ASSLGGTLEQY
>TRBV7-2|12|.|TRBJ1-1
ASSLSAGSTEAF
>TRBV27|13|TRBD2|TRBJ2-2
ASSSTSGRPGELF
>TRBV7-9|13|TRBD1|TRBJ2-5
ATGPPDRGRETQY
>TRBV7-8|11|.|TRBJ1-1
ASQGPGDTEAF
>TRBV5-1|11|.|TRBJ2-2
ASSLAQTGELF
>TRBV2|9|.|TRBJ1-1
ASKGRGEAF
>TRBV11-2|14|.|TRBJ2-2
ASSLMVSLSTGELF
>TRBV12-5|14|.|TRBJ1-1
ASGDPEASSGTEAF
>TRBV27|15|TRBD2|TRBJ2-1
ASRLAGGITSYNEQF
>TRBV20-1|8|.|TRBJ2-7
SAAESEQY
>TRBV7-9|14|TRBD2|TRBJ2-1
ASSSLAGPSYNEQF
>TRBV12-3/TRBV12-4|14|TRBD2|TRBJ2-1
ASSLGLAGAYNEQF
>TRBV11-2|14|.|TRBJ2-3
ASSRVYPGGTDTQY
>TRBV7-9|10|.|TRBJ2-1
ASSKGQNEQF
>TRBV5-6|12|.|TRBJ2-2
ASAPGRPTWALF
>TRBV6-5|16|TRBD2|TRBJ2-5
ASSYSIASGGAVETQY
>TRBV7-9|13|TRBD2|TRBJ2-1
ASSGTSGSHNEQF
>TRBV5-1|13|.|TRBJ2-2
ASSLYTDSVGELF
>TRBV19|12|.|TRBJ1-1
ASSIAWGDTEAF
>TRBV12-3/TRBV12-4|11|.|TRBJ1-2
ASGLGTSYGYT
>TRBV27|12|TRBD2|TRBJ2-5
ASSSAGDWETQY
>TRBV29-1|15|.|TRBJ1-1
SVEEWDKAVLITEAF
>TRBV15|13|TRBD1|TRBJ1-1
ATLQGADPNTEAF
>TRBV9|11|TRBD2|TRBJ2-5
ASSGGGEETQY
>TRBV6-2/TRBV6-3|13|TRBD2|TRBJ2-1
ASSLAGLSYNEQF
>TRBV6-5|13|TRBD1|TRBJ2-7
ASSSSTGVIYEQY
>TRBV12-5|9|.|TRBJ2-1
ASALSNEQF
>TRBV9|15|TRBD1|TRBJ1-2
ASSVARTGGRNYGYT
>TRBV6-2/TRBV6-3|11|.|TRBJ2-7
ASLRDGDYEQY
>TRBV20-1|11|.|TRBJ1-4
SARLQLGEKLF
>TRBV20-1|10|.|TRBJ1-2
SARVGAGGYT
>TRBV20-1|10|.|TRBJ2-1
SARGQHNEQF
>TRBV2|11|.|TRBJ2-1
ASIGQGGNEQF
>TRBV11-2|13|.|TRBJ2-7
ASSLGRGTSYEQY
>TRBV29-1|11|.|TRBJ1-2
SVERAGGYGYT
>TRBV9|9|.|TRBJ2-1
ASSAFGEQF
>TRBV12-3/TRBV12-4|12|TRBD1|TRBJ1-2
ASSPGQGAYGYT
>TRBV28|12|TRBD1|TRBJ2-2
ASSSTGVTGELF
>TRBV12-3/TRBV12-4|14|TRBD1|TRBJ2-3
ASSLEGQGATDTQY
>TRBV29-1|10|.|TRBJ2-5
SVDGVGETQY
>TRBV27|14|.|TRBJ2-1
ASSLAITDYTNEQF
>TRBV14|14|TRBD2|TRBJ2-3
ASSQMAGGRGDTQY
>TRBV11-2|13|TRBD2|TRBJ2-1
ASSPTSGTYNEQF
>TRBV29-1|12|.|TRBJ2-2
SVEEGANTGELF
>TRBV20-1|10|.|TRBJ1-2
SARRQIYGYT
>TRBV6-2/TRBV6-3|13|.|TRBJ2-5
ASSYGGGKTETQY
>TRBV2|12|TRBD1|TRBJ2-7
ASSLGDRDLEQY
>TRBV7-6|14|TRBD2|TRBJ2-1
ASSLVSSGGAPEQF
>TRBV7-6|12|.|TRBJ2-7
ASSLTSSPYEQY
>TRBV14|14|TRBD1|TRBJ2-1
ASSPPPGTGYNEQF
>TRBV7-9|10|TRBD1|TRBJ1-2
ASSLDRHGYT
>TRBV7-9|12|.|TRBJ2-7
ASSLAAELYEQY
>TRBV19|10|.|TRBJ1-2
ASTIRGDGYT
>TRBV24-1|12|.|TRBJ2-7
ATGGDTGTYEQY
>TRBV5-5|15|TRBD2|TRBJ2-1
ASSSRTAGTSGNEQF